Following are 10 T cell receptor beta chains from one sample sequenced in a study of T cell clonality in common variable immunodeficiency. Study-wide points: Reportedly, TCR beta sequences from common variable immunodeficiency showed fewer deletions and N-nucleotide insertions.

These receptors lack a known antigen. Sequencing was performed with immunoSEQ multiplex PCR; in TCRdb, only in-frame clones are kept and a portion is missing. This record lists 30,000 to 40,000 clones, none seen once only, and the top ten clones contain 5.5% to 7%. The sample was peripheral blood mononuclear cells. The receptors stem from a human donor with common variable immunodeficiency.

This clone has at least ten counts. The read is 3 residues too short to cover the CDR3 end, so that end is filled in from the germline J gene. This chain uses TRBV19 with TRBJ1-1; no clear D. CDR3 length: 13 amino acids. Germline V gene lookup returns CDR1 LNHDA and CDR2 SQIVND (reference sequence). The V end lost 9 bases, the J end lost 1 base, and 12 bases lay between the germline ends. CDR3 DNA (partial): TGTGCCAGCCAAATTACAGCGAACACTGAA. This translates into CASQITANTE. The full CDR3 reads CASQITANTEAFF.

In this sample, this clone turned up a few times. The sequenced fragment ends 3 residues before the CDR3 boundary, so the rest is inferred from the germline J gene. The chain uses TRBV30 and TRBJ1-5, with 8 bases matching TRBD1. The CDR3 loop spans 14 amino acids. V lost 8 bases and J lost 2; bases outside the gene matches: 8. Germline assignment: CDR1 GTSNPN and CDR2 SVGIG (reference sequence). The part of the CDR3 DNA that was read is TGTGCCAGTAGTGACAGGGGAGGCAATCAGCCC. This sequence encodes CASSDRGGNQP. The entire CDR3 protein is CASSDRGGNQPQHF.

In this sample, this clone turned up a few times. With the read ending 3 residues before the CDR3 end, the germline J gene is used to fill in that end. J is TRBJ2-1 and V is TRBV6-2 or TRBV6-3, with 7 bases that match TRBD2. Germline V CDR1 and CDR2: MNHEY, SVGEGT. This CDR3 has 17 amino acids. Trimming at V came to 0 bases and at J to 0 bases, leaving 5 bases not matched to a gene. CDR3 DNA, as far as it was read: TGTGCCAGCAGTTACTCGAGGCGGGGGATCTCCTACAATGAG. Translation gives CASSYSRRGISYNE. Given in full, the CDR3 is CASSYSRRGISYNEQFF.

To note about this clone: The read gets to within 3 residues of the CDR3 end, and the germline J gene fills in the rest. The gene calls are TRBV19 and TRBJ2-1; 14 bases align to TRBD2. Trimming cost V 3 bases and J 7 bases; bases outside gene matches: 11. The CDR3 consists of 18 residues. The germline V gene has CDR1 LNHDA and CDR2 SQIVND (reference sequence). The CDR3: CASSIGRLAGGYRNEQFF. The DNA read from the CDR3 is TGTGCCAGTAGTATCGGGCGACTAGCGGGAGGGTACCGGAATGAG.

This clone was counted at least ten times. The read terminates 3 residues ahead of where the CDR3 ends, so the germline J gene completes it. The chain uses TRBV5-6 and TRBJ1-3, with 7 bases that match TRBD1. The CDR3 runs to 15 residues. With V trimmed by 4 bases and J by 4 bases, 8 bases remained unmatched. The germline gives CDR1 SGHDT, CDR2 YYEEEE. CDR3 DNA, as far as it was read: TGTGCCAGCAGCGCTCAGGGGGTTTCGGGAAACACC. It codes for CASSAQGVSGNT. From start to end, the CDR3 is CASSAQGVSGNTIYF.

By frequency in the sample, this clone is medium-sized. The sequenced part of the CDR3 DNA is TGCAGTGCTAGGGTGGGCTCAGGGGGAAATAATTCACCC. Translated: CSARVGSGGNNSP. The complete CDR3 sequence is CSARVGSGGNNSPLHF. The chain combines TRBV20-1 with TRBJ1-6; the match to TRBD1 covers 7 bases. The read stops 3 residues short of the end of the CDR3; the missing end is completed from the germline J gene. Germline CDR1 is DFQATT and CDR2 is SNEGSKA (reference sequence). This CDR3 has 16 residues. V trimming: 3 bases; J trimming: 5 bases; junction bases outside the gene matches: 10.

Turning to this clone: The observed sequence ends 3 residues before the CDR3 terminus, with the missing tail filled in from the germline J gene. This chain uses TRBV18 with TRBJ2-6, with D unresolved. The germline V and J ends were trimmed by 3 bases and 2 bases, with 8 bases remaining between them. From germline, CDR1 is KGHSH and CDR2 LQKENI. The CDR3 spans 15 residues. The CDR3 sequence is CASSPQSAGANVLTF. The covered CDR3 bases are TGTGCCAGCTCACCTCAGAGCGCTGGGGCCAACGTC.

A note on this clone: The read falls 3 residues short of the CDR3 end, and the missing part is taken from the germline J gene. The chain recombines TRBV30 with TRBJ1-5, with D perhaps TRBD1 (5 bases). V was trimmed by 0 bases and J by 0 bases, leaving 12 bases between them. Germline lookup yields CDR1 GTSNPN and CDR2 SVGIG (reference sequence). The CDR3 runs 16 residues. Incomplete CDR3 DNA: TGTGCCTGGAGTGTCGAAGACAGTTATAGCAATCAGCCC. Translation gives CAWSVEDSYSNQP. The complete CDR3 sequence is CAWSVEDSYSNQPQHF. The whole variable domain, filled in from reference TRBV30 and TRBJ1-5, reads SQTIHQWPATLVQPVGSPLSLECTVEGTSNPNLYWYRQAAGRGLQLLFYSVGIGQISSEVPQNLSASRPQDRQFILSSKKLLLSDSGFYLCAWSVEDSYSNQPQHFGDGTRLSIL.

This clone came up a few times. The junction departs from the called germline gene at one end, perhaps through a read error. The CDR3: CASSSAGTASFEQYF. Partial CDR3 DNA: TGTGCCAGCAGCTCCGCCGGGACAGCGTCCTTCGAG. The V call is TRBV7-8, the J call TRBJ2-7; 7 nucleotides agree with TRBD1. Read coverage stops 3 residues before the CDR3 terminus; the germline J gene supplies the remainder. Germline lookup yields CDR1 SGHVS and CDR2 FQNEAQ. The CDR3 consists of 15 residues.

The table lists this clone with a few counts. The CDR3 extends 3 residues past the end of the read, so its final part is completed from the germline J gene. This sequence joins TRBV11-1 and TRBJ2-7; D is ambiguous. V was shortened by 2 bases and J by 6 bases, with 11 bases between the two germline ends. The CDR3 sequence is 13 residues long. Germline loops: CDR1 SGHAT, CDR2 FQDESV (reference sequence). The chain's CDR3 is CASSLPAGAEQYF. The part of the CDR3 DNA that was read is TGTGCCAGCAGCTTACCAGCAGGTGCCGAG.